The T cell receptor (beta chain) described here comes from a study of brain metastases from non-small cell lung cancer. A word on this clone: The antigen is unknown.

Libraries were prepared by immunoSEQ multiplex PCR; TCRdb keeps only in-frame clonotypes and omits some of them. Of several thousand clones listed, about 86% were seen once; the top ten hold almost 10%. Study results and limitations: Brain metastases had lower T-cell infiltration than primary tumors. Expanded T-cell clones appeared in around 68% of brain metastases over primaries. TCR repertoires overlapped largely between brain metastases and matched primaries.

Per the germline V gene, CDR1 is MDHEN and CDR2 is SYDVKM. The V end was cut by 6 bases, the J end by 12 bases, with 14 bases between. CDR3 size: 11 residues. The sequence derives from a donor at least 40 years old with non-small cell lung cancer. The chain joins TRBV28 to TRBJ1-2; D is unclear. The specimen sequenced was tissue from a brain metastasis. CDR3 sequence reads: CASRAATAHTF. The CDR3 DNA is TGTGCCAGCAGAGCGGCGACCGCCCACACCTTC.